The table lists the clone carrying this T cell receptor (beta chain) with a few counts. At one end, the junction sequence differs from germline, possibly due to a read error. The sample is drawn from a study of human T cells and chemical hapten exposure. The CDR3 is 13 residues long. In germline, CDR1 is SQVTM, CDR2 ANQGSEA. Each cDNA molecule in the library carried unique molecular identifiers. TCRdb reprocessed the RACE reads with MiXCR, giving one entry per CDR3 protein. The sample carries over 300,000 distinct CDR3 sequences, more than 4.5% recorded once. Time point indicated: pre-sensitization, week 0. The treatment is: therapeutic diphenylcyclopropenone sensitization with weekly scalp DPC. Each donor was an alopecia patient between 18 and 70 years of age who qualified for DPC.

The starting material was whole blood, obtained in connection with sensitization to the hapten diphenylcyclopropenone (DPC). V and J are TRBV29-1 and TRBJ1-2; D is perhaps TRBD1 (6 bases). The TCR comes from a woman between 45 and 65 years old with alopecia areata. Some clones in this sample may be carry-over from other donors' samples. The CDR3 protein is CSAEGGGLDGYTF. In DNA form, the CDR3 reads TGCAGCGCTGAAGGAGGGGGTTTAGATGGCTACACCTTC.